This entry lists 5 T cell receptor beta chains sequenced from one sample in a study of blood T cell repertoires in COVID-19. TCRdb's table, derived via immunoSEQ multiplex PCR, lists solely in-frame clones and lacks some. The sample contains 150,000 or so clones, approximately 83% of which appear only once. The sequenced material came from peripheral blood. The origin of the receptors is a woman between 55 and 75 years old with COVID-19, enrolled during active disease.

V is TRBV27 and J is TRBJ1-1; D is ambiguous. Germline V lookup: CDR1 MNHEY, CDR2 SMNVEV (reference sequence). This CDR3 contains 11 residues. Trimming shortened V by 8 bases and J by 1 base, and 5 bases separated the two germline ends. CDR3 sequence (DNA): TGTGCCAGCTCTCGGAACACTGAAGCTTTCTTT. Its protein product is CASSRNTEAFF.

The gene calls are TRBV3-1 (or the pseudogene TRBV3-2) and TRBJ1-2; 9 bases match TRBD1. The ends lost 0 bases at V and 4 bases at J; junction bases unmatched: 12. The CDR3 spans 18 residues. CDR1 and CDR2 from the germline V gene are LGHDT and YNNKEL (reference sequence). The CDR3 region is CASSQDPSGTGRRYGYTF. DNA of the CDR3: TGTGCCAGCAGCCAAGACCCCTCAGGGACAGGGAGACGCTATGGCTACACCTTC.

The chain employs TRBV7-9 and TRBJ1-1; 8 nucleotides agree with TRBD1. J was trimmed by 1 base and V by 3 bases; bases with no gene match: 4. The CDR3 covers 15 residues. Per germline, CDR1 SEHNR and CDR2 FQNEAQ (reference sequence). CDR3 bases: TGTGCCAGCAGCTTGGCAGGGGGCCCGAACACTGAAGCTTTCTTT. Translating it yields CASSLAGGPNTEAFF.

The V and J genes are TRBV10-3 and TRBJ2-7, with D perhaps TRBD2 (6 bases). Per germline, CDR1 ENHRY and CDR2 SYGVKD. The CDR3 has 15 residues. V was cut by 2 bases and J by 3 bases, with 14 bases left in between. The CDR3 reads CAISERGLGGYEQYV. In DNA form, the CDR3 reads TGTGCCATCAGTGAGCGGGGGTTGGGGGGCTACGAGCAGTACGTC.

The J gene is TRBJ1-1, the V gene TRBV29-1; TRBD1 matches 8 bases. Losses at the gene ends were 8 bases for V and 6 bases for J; bases not matched to a gene: 5. The CDR3 extends over 11 amino acids. CDR1 and CDR2 from the germline V gene are SQVTM and ANQGSEA. The CDR3 protein is CSFRQGPEAFF. The CDR3 DNA is TGCAGCTTTCGACAGGGGCCTGAAGCTTTCTTT. The entire variable domain, with the rest obtained from reference TRBV29-1 and TRBJ1-1, is as follows: SAVISQKPSRDICQRGTSLTIQCQVDSQVTMMFWYRQQPGQSLTLIATANQGSEATYESGFVIDKFPISRPNLTFSTLTVSNMSPEDSSIYLCSFRQGPEAFFGQGTRLTVV.